The next 21 T cell receptor beta chains were all read from a single sample in a study of T cell changes during pregnancy in multiple sclerosis. Sequenced by immunoSEQ multiplex PCR; TCRdb stores in-frame clones only, minus some. The table has 75,000 to 95,000 clones, around 93% seen once. Sequencing was performed on peripheral blood, taken before pregnancy. The receptors shown here come from a female donor with multiple sclerosis, enrolled in a pregnancy study.

The V call is TRBV15, the J call TRBJ2-5; TRBD1 matches at 8 bases. V lost 9 bases, J lost 4 bases, and 10 bases stayed unmatched. The germline gives CDR1 LNHNV, CDR2 YYDKDF (reference sequence). The CDR3 covers 14 residues. The chain's CDR3 is CATLRDRRSETQYF. DNA for the CDR3: TGTGCCACTCTCCGGGACAGGAGGTCAGAGACCCAGTACTTC.

The gene calls are TRBV9 and TRBJ2-7; possible D gene TRBD2, 8 bases. The V gene's germline CDR1 is SGDLS and CDR2 YYNGEE. The CDR3 totals 16 residues. V gave up 1 base and J gave up 3 bases, with 17 bases separating them. In DNA form, the CDR3 reads TGTGCCAGCAGCGTATCGGCGGGGGGACAGTACTACGAGCAGTACTTC. Its protein is CASSVSAGGQYYEQYF.

The chain recombines TRBV11-2 with TRBJ2-7; D ambiguous. The CDR3 totals 15 residues. V lost 5 bases and J 4 bases, leaving 18 bases between the germline ends. Germline-derived CDR1 and CDR2 are SGHAT and FQNNGV. The CDR3 DNA reads as TGTGCCAGCAGCCCCGAGAGGATGAGCTGGTACGAGCAGTACTTC. Translated: CASSPERMSWYEQYF.

The genes are TRBV7-7 and TRBJ1-4; 8 bases are shared with TRBD1. This CDR3 contains 14 residues. The germline CDR1 and CDR2 sequences are SSHAT and FNYEAQ (reference sequence). The trim removed 5 bases at V and 5 bases at J, leaving 4 bases unmatched. In DNA form, the CDR3 reads TGTGCCAGCAGCCGCGGGACAGGAAATGAAAAACTGTTTTTT. Translation gives CASSRGTGNEKLFF.

The chain is built from TRBV27 and TRBJ2-2; D is perhaps TRBD1 (6 bases). V was pared by 8 bases and J by 0 bases, with 22 bases between. CDR1 and CDR2 (germline): MNHEY, SMNVEV (reference sequence). The CDR3 has 18 amino acids. The DNA for the CDR3 is TGTGCCAGCGGACGATATGGGACAAGGGCCGCGAACACCGGGGAGCTGTTTTTT. Translating it yields CASGRYGTRAANTGELFF.

The J gene is TRBJ2-1, the V gene TRBV7-2; D is unresolved. V lost 7 bases, J lost 8 bases, and 15 bases lay in between. The CDR3 covers 13 residues. Germline V lookup: CDR1 SGHTA, CDR2 FQGNSA. The CDR3 bases are TGTGCCAGCAACCGTATCTTAGCCCATGAGCAGTTCTTC. It is translated as CASNRILAHEQFF.

This chain joins TRBV21-1 and TRBJ2-6; the D call TRBD2 from the table was never checked on the DNA. TRBV21-1 is a listed pseudogene. The CDR3 runs to 19 residues. This CDR3 reads CASSKRRIADLGGANVLTF. CDR3 DNA: TGTGCCAGCAGCAAACGTCGAATAGCGGACCTCGGGGGGGCCAACGTCCTGACTTTC.

The chain carries TRBV5-1 and TRBJ2-1; D gene unclear. The CDR3 covers 12 residues. The germline V gene encodes CDR1 SGHRS and CDR2 YFSETQ. With 0 bases removed from V and 4 bases from J, the gap between germline ends came to 2 bases. CDR3 coding DNA: TGCGCCAGCAGCTTGGCTTACAATGAGCAGTTCTTC. As protein: CASSLAYNEQFF.

This chain uses TRBV5-1 with TRBJ2-5; D may be TRBD1 (6 bases). This CDR3 is built from 15 residues. Trimming took off 0 bases at V and 1 base at J, with 10 bases between the two ends. CDR1 is SGHRS, CDR2 YFSETQ, per germline. The CDR3 DNA follows: TGCGCCAGCAGCTTGGTCGGGACACTCCAAGAGACCCAGTACTTC. Protein sequence: CASSLVGTLQETQYF.

J is TRBJ1-4 and V is TRBV5-4, with 7 bases fitting TRBD1. Germline CDR1 SGHNT, CDR2 YYREEE (reference sequence). This CDR3 is built from 13 residues. After removal of 3 bases from V and 5 bases from J, the junction contained 1 base not matched to a gene. CDR3 in amino acids: CASSYRGNEKLFF. The CDR3 DNA reads TGTGCCAGCAGCTACAGGGGAAATGAAAAACTGTTTTTT.

The J gene is TRBJ1-5, the V gene TRBV7-9; D is unclear. CDR3 length equals 13 residues. Trimming left V 0 bases short and J 5 bases short, with 5 bases between. Germline V gene lookup returns CDR1 SEHNR and CDR2 FQNEAQ (reference sequence). DNA of the CDR3: TGTGCCAGCAGCTTAGCGGAGCATCAGCCCCAGCATTTT. This encodes CASSLAEHQPQHF. Combining the CDR3 with reference TRBV7-9 and TRBJ1-5 gives the whole variable domain DTGVSQNPRHKITKRGQNVTFRCDPISEHNRLYWYRQTLGQGPEFLTYFQNEAQLEKSRLLSDRFSAERPKGSFSTLEIQRTEQGDSAMYLCASSLAEHQPQHFGDGTRLSIL.

The rearrangement joins TRBV7-8 to TRBJ2-3; TRBD2 aligns across 8 bases. Per germline, CDR1 SGHVS and CDR2 FQNEAQ. The CDR3 covers 14 residues. Trimming removed 7 bases from V and 4 bases from J; junction bases left unmatched: 7. The CDR3 DNA is TGTGCCAGCATGGTGGCGGGAGGCTCAGATACGCAGTATTTT. Its translation: CASMVAGGSDTQYF.

This chain joins TRBV4-1 and TRBJ1-2; D remains unclear. Germline V CDR1 and CDR2: MGHRA, YSYEKL. V was pared by 0 bases and J by 8 bases, with 10 bases between. CDR3 length equals 13 residues. The CDR3: CASSQENRRGYTF. The CDR3 nucleotides are TGCGCCAGCAGCCAAGAAAACCGGCGGGGCTACACCTTC.

The CDR3 coding sequence is TGCAGTGTGGCTGATGGGGGGGAGCAGTACTTC. Protein product: CSVADGGEQYF. The V call is TRBV20-1, the J call TRBJ2-7; D might be TRBD2 (6 bases). Germline V gene data show CDR1 as DFQATT and CDR2 as SNEGSKA (reference sequence). CDR3 length: 11 residues. The V and J ends lost 7 bases and 7 bases respectively, with 14 bases between them.

V usage is TRBV5-1 and J usage is TRBJ1-5, with TRBD1 matching 7 bases. In germline, CDR1 is SGHRS, CDR2 YFSETQ. The CDR3 extends over 18 amino acids. Trimming at V came to 5 bases and at J to 5 bases, leaving 19 bases not matched to a gene. CDR3 DNA: TGCGCCAGCAGTTTCTTTCCTACCGGGACAGAGGATGATCAGCCCCAGCATTTT. Translated: CASSFFPTGTEDDQPQHF. Full variable domain (remainder filled in from reference TRBV5-1 and TRBJ1-5): KAGVTQTPRYLIKTRGQQVTLSCSPISGHRSVSWYQQTPGQGLQFLFEYFSETQRNKGNFPGRFSGRQFSNSRSEMNVSTLELGDSALYLCASSFFPTGTEDDQPQHFGDGTRLSIL.

This chain links TRBV7-8 with TRBJ2-7; weak D call: TRBD2 (5 bases). Germline V gene data show CDR1 as SGHVS and CDR2 as FQNEAQ. This CDR3 is built from 15 residues. V was cut by 5 bases and J by 1 base, with 15 bases left in between. CDR3 in amino acids: CASSTEAGKSYEQYF. In nucleotides, the CDR3 is TGTGCCAGCAGCACCGAGGCCGGGAAATCCTACGAGCAGTACTTC. Full variable domain (outside the CDR3, taken from reference TRBV7-8 and TRBJ2-7): GAGVSQSPRYKVAKRGQDVALRCDPISGHVSLFWYQQALGQGPEFLTYFQNEAQLDKSGLPSDRFFAERPEGSVSTLKIQRTQQEDSAVYLCASSTEAGKSYEQYFGPGTRLTVT.

This sequence joins TRBV18 and TRBJ1-1, with a possible D match to TRBD1 (5 bases). The CDR3 has 11 amino acids. Germline CDR1 and CDR2: KGHSH and LQKENI. Trimming shortened V by 4 bases and J by 8 bases, and 8 bases separated the two germline ends. CDR3 in DNA: TGTGCCAGCTCACGCGGACAAGAAGCTTTCTTT. Translation: CASSRGQEAFF.

This clone turned up a few times. The CDR3 coding sequence is TGTGCCAGCAGTGAGACAGGGGTGAACACTGAAGCTTTCTTT. It codes for CASSETGVNTEAFF. This sequence joins TRBV9 and TRBJ1-1; TRBD1 agrees at 8 bases. The CDR3 has 14 residues. J lost 0 bases, V lost 5 bases, and 3 bases had no gene match. Germline loops: CDR1 SGDLS, CDR2 YYNGEE.

This chain connects TRBV29-1 to TRBJ2-5; the match to TRBD2 covers 9 bases. Per germline, CDR1 SQVTM and CDR2 ANQGSEA. The CDR3 is 13 amino acids. The junction had 7 bases not matched to a gene; V was cut back by 7 bases and J by 4 bases. The CDR3 nucleotides are TGCAGCGCGCTTAGCGGGGGTAGAGAGACCCAGTACTTC. Translated: CSALSGGRETQYF.

Comments on this clone: The junction shows a germline mismatch at one end, possibly a read error. The chain links TRBV27 to TRBJ2-1; tentative D call: TRBD2 (6 bases). Germline loops: CDR1 MNHEY, CDR2 SMNVEV (reference sequence). This CDR3 spans 12 amino acids. This CDR3 reads CVTSFDGNEQFF. CDR3 nucleotides: TGCGTAACTAGCTTCGACGGTAATGAGCAGTTCTTC.

This clone has only a few counts. The CDR3 sequence: CAWSPSGEKLFF. CDR3 in DNA: TGTGCCTGGAGTCCTTCGGGTGAAAAACTGTTTTTT. The rearrangement links TRBV30 to TRBJ1-4; D is undetermined. Germline values: CDR1 GTSNPN, CDR2 SVGIG (reference sequence). Trimming shortened V by 2 bases and J by 7 bases, and 8 bases separated the two germline ends. The CDR3 contains 12 residues.